Listed here are 6 T cell receptor beta chains from one sample, sequenced in a study of regulatory T cells in long-lasting Graves disease (dated by TCRdb to about 2021). The sample's time point label is to be understood as: newly diagnosed GD, antithyroid drugs for less than 3 months. RNA was extracted from PBMCs in TRIzol for both TCR sequencing and RNA sequencing. Library generation was performed with multiplex PCR. TCRdb records Illumina HiSeq 4000 as the sequencer. TCR beta libraries were built with iRepertoire HTBI primers and Arm-PCR amplification of CDR3 regions. TCRdb ran its own pipeline on the public reads, namely fastp trimming at Q25 and MiXCR clone calling, and kept in-frame beta chains. CDR3 protein duplicates are merged, each entry listing the most common genes and DNA. Recorded for this sample are 400,000 to 500,000 distinct CDR3 sequences; 13% to 15% of them occurred a single time. The top ten clonotypes cover roughly 18% of the sample.

The data were also submitted as part of a second study, on T cells in Graves' hyperthyroidism and ophthalmopathy.

Sequencing was performed on peripheral blood mononuclear cells (PBMCs), taken at new diagnosis, from a patient treated with antithyroid drugs. All receptors come from a woman aged 45-60 years with Graves disease. Donor details come from another sample of the same person, matched by shared clones.

This clonotype has a count of ten or more. The chain combines TRBV2 with TRBJ2-7; D gene uncertain. Trimming shortened V by 5 bases and J by 3 bases, and 8 bases separated the two germline ends. CDR3 size: 12 residues. The germline CDR1 and CDR2 sequences are SNHLY and FYNNEI. The CDR3 DNA reads as TGTGCCAGCAGTAAAGACAACTACGAGCAGTACTTC. Translating it yields CASSKDNYEQYF.

In this sample, this clonotype turned up a few times. V and J are TRBV6-2 or TRBV6-3 and TRBJ1-2, with 7 bases that match TRBD1. CDR3 length: 15 residues. Germline assignment: CDR1 MNHEY and CDR2 SVGEGT. V shed 3 bases, J shed 0 bases, and the junction held 4 bases outside the gene matches. CDR3 protein: CASSYSTGANYGYTF. CDR3 coding DNA: TGTGCCAGCAGTTATTCCACAGGGGCTAACTATGGCTACACCTTC.

This clonotype was counted only a few times. This clone may be a read error of a much larger clone one base away. V is TRBV7-9 and J is TRBJ1-1; TRBD1 agrees at 12 bases. CDR3 length equals 15 residues. The germline gives CDR1 SEHNR, CDR2 FQNEAQ (reference sequence). Trimming at V came to 4 bases and at J to 0 bases, leaving 0 bases not matched to a gene. This CDR3 is CASSWDRGLNTEAFF. CDR3 bases: TGTGCCAGCAGCTGGGACAGGGGGCTGAACACTGAAGCTTTCTTT.

On this clonotype: The limits of the CDR3 on the DNA are not certain, so only TCRdb's listed CDR3 is given. The chain links TRBV11-1 to TRBJ2-7; TRBD2, as called in the table, went unchecked against the DNA. Both ends counted, the CDR3 spans 20 residues. Germline CDR1 and CDR2: SGHAT and FQDESV (reference sequence). CDR3 protein: CASSFYICSARGGSSYEQYF.

This clonotype was picked up many times. This sequence joins TRBV24-1 and TRBJ2-1; D not certain. The CDR3 is 11 residues long. In germline, CDR1 is KGHDR, CDR2 SFDVKD. Trimming cost V 3 bases and J 10 bases, with 6 bases left between them. CDR3 DNA sequence: TGTGCCACCAGTGATCCGTACGAGCAGTTCTTC. Translating gives CATSDPYEQFF.

The chain combines TRBV4-1 with TRBJ2-3; D might be TRBD2 (5 bases). The CDR3 length is 15 residues. Trimming left V 4 bases short and J 2 bases short, with 13 bases between. Germline V gene lookup returns CDR1 MGHRA and CDR2 YSYEKL. The CDR3, as DNA: TGCGCCAGCAGCCTTGCGGAGAGGGTCACAGATACGCAGTATTTT. Protein: CASSLAERVTDTQYF.